This T cell receptor (beta chain) was captured in a study of Ad26.COV2.S vaccination and SARS-CoV-2 variants. Study overall: Donor got 5x10^10 or 1x10^11 viral particles of Ad26.COV2.S. Overall study findings and caveats: While placebo recipients had lower spike-specific TCR breadth, vaccine recipients had more. Vaccine recipients and placebo recipients showed similar non-spike TCR breadth.

The repertoire was sequenced with immunoSEQ multiplex PCR; TCRdb's copy has only in-frame clones and lacks some. Of about 350,000 clones in the sample, about 88% were seen once. A note on this clone: Its antigen is not identified.

Trimming cost V 4 bases and J 0 bases; bases outside gene matches: 9. CDR1 and CDR2 from the germline V gene are MDHEN and SYDVKM. This CDR3 has 18 amino acids. As for treatment: around 19 received Ad26.COV2.S at low or high dose, single or two shots; several received placebo; per-sample allocation not given. The investigators took samples on day 63 after the first vaccine or placebo injection. An Ad26 vector that expressed Wuhan-strain SARS-CoV-2 spike constituted the vaccine. V and J are TRBV28 and TRBJ2-6, with 7 bases fitting TRBD1. This specimen consisted of peripheral blood, obtained in a trial of Ad26.COV2.S vaccine versus placebo. The TCR comes from a person aged 18 to 65 who received the Ad26.COV2.S COVID-19 vaccine or a placebo. CDR3 nucleotides: TGTGCCAGCAGTTCCCCCCACAGGGGTAGCTCTGGGGCCAACGTCCTGACTTTC. Translation: CASSSPHRGSSGANVLTF.